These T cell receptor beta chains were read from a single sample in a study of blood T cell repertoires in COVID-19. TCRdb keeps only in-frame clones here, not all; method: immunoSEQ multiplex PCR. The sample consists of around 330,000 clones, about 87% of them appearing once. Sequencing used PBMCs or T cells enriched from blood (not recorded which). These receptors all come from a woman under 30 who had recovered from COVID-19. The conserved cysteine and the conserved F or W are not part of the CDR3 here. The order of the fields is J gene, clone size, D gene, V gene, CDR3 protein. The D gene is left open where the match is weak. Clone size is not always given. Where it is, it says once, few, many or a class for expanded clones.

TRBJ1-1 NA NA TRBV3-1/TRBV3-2 ASSQAAMNTEAF
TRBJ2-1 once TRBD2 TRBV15 ATSFSWGTSPDEQF
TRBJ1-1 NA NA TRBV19 ASSINYGRGEAF
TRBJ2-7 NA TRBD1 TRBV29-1 SVETGGTYEQY
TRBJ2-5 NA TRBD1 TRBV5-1 ASSRTGGLETQY
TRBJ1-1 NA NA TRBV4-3 ASSQGRDTEAF
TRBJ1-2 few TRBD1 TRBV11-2 ASSLDLEVAASGGGYT
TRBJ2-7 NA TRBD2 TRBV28 ASSPQLAGGPYEQY
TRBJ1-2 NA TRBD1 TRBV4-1 ASSTNGQVYRYT
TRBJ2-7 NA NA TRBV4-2 ASSSTGYEQY
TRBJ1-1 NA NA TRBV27 ASSLGGGAEAF
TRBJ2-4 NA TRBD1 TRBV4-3 ASSPGQGRRNIQY
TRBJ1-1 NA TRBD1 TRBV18 ASSPRRQGGNTEAF